The 11 T cell receptor beta chains in this list originate from one sample, sequenced in a study of immune characteristics of hereditary and idiopathic chronic pancreatitis. Some clones are missing from TCRdb's copy, which holds only in-frame ones; the method was immunoSEQ multiplex PCR. Of roughly 13,000 clones listed, less than 75% are singletons. Total pancreatectomy with islet autotransplantation was the source of the chronic pancreatitis pancreas tissue. Sequenced material: pancreas tissue with hereditary chronic pancreatitis. All receptors derive from a human donor with chronic pancreatitis.

As regards this clone: Other DNA sequences from this sample encode an identical CDR3 as well. The chain combines TRBV5-6 with TRBJ2-3, with TRBD1 identical over 8 bases. The CDR3 extends over 14 amino acids. Germline V CDR1 and CDR2: SGHDT, YYEEEE. The junction had 1 base not matched to a gene; V was cut back by 4 bases and J by 0 bases. The DNA for the CDR3 is TGTGCCAGCAGCCGACAGGGGAGCACAGATACGCAGTATTTT. Residues: CASSRQGSTDTQYF.

The chain employs TRBV7-2 and TRBJ1-3; D gene ambiguous. V shed 5 bases and J shed 3 bases, with 14 bases lying between them. The CDR3 is made up of 15 amino acids. Germline-derived CDR1 and CDR2 are SGHTA and FQGNSA. In nucleotides, the CDR3 is TGTGCCAGCAGCCCCTTGGCTACCAGTGGAAACACCATATATTTT. Translating gives CASSPLATSGNTIYF.

This clone was observed a single time. The V call is TRBV29-1, the J call TRBJ2-6; 9 nucleotides agree with TRBD1. The junction had 5 bases not matched to a gene; V was cut back by 7 bases and J by 4 bases. Germline CDR1 and CDR2: SQVTM and ANQGSEA. This CDR3 has 14 residues. CDR3 DNA: TGCAGCGCCGGACAGGGGACGGGGGCCAACGTCCTGACTTTC. Translated: CSAGQGTGANVLTF.

This chain connects TRBV7-2 to TRBJ1-4, with unresolved D. The V gene lost 1 base and the J gene lost 6 bases, with 12 bases spanning the gap. The CDR3 spans 15 residues. Germline V gene lookup returns CDR1 SGHTA and CDR2 FQGNSA. The CDR3 here is CASSLVRGRHEKLFF. The CDR3 nucleotides read TGTGCCAGCAGCTTAGTTAGAGGCCGACATGAAAAACTGTTTTTT. Complete variable domain (other parts from reference TRBV7-2 and TRBJ1-4): GAGVSQSPSNKVTEKGKDVELRCDPISGHTALYWYRQSLGQGLEFLIYFQGNSAPDKSGLPSDRFSAERTGGSVSTLTIQRTQQEDSAVYLCASSLVRGRHEKLFFGSGTQLSVL.

The sample holds a few counts of this clone. The V and J genes are TRBV28 and TRBJ2-6; D remains unclear. Germline V lookup: CDR1 MDHEN, CDR2 SYDVKM. The CDR3 totals 13 residues. Trimming shortened V by 6 bases and J by 2 bases, and 5 bases separated the two germline ends. CDR3 in amino acids: CASSMTGANVLTF. In DNA, the CDR3 is TGTGCCAGCAGCATGACTGGGGCCAACGTCCTGACTTTC.

J is TRBJ1-2 and V is TRBV2; 9 bases match TRBD1. In germline, CDR1 is SNHLY, CDR2 FYNNEI. The CDR3 contains 13 residues. The J segment lost 4 bases and the V segment lost 6 bases, leaving 3 bases of the junction unmatched. The CDR3 spells CASRGGQGYGYTF. The CDR3 DNA reads TGTGCCAGCAGGGGGGGACAGGGCTATGGCTACACCTTC.

The chain recombines TRBV11-3 with TRBJ2-2; possibly TRBD2 for D (6 bases). The CDR3 has 14 amino acids. V was shortened by 5 bases and J by 1 base, with 8 bases between the two germline ends. Germline CDR1 reads SGHNT; CDR2 reads YENEEA. DNA of the CDR3: TGTGCCAGCAGCCGGGACTTGAACACCGGGGAGCTGTTTTTT. Encoded protein: CASSRDLNTGELFF.

The V gene is TRBV4-2, the J gene TRBJ1-2; TRBD1 is a possible D gene (6 bases). Germline CDR1 LGHNA, CDR2 YNFKEQ. The V and J ends lost 1 base and 6 bases respectively, with 27 bases between them. The CDR3 consists of 19 residues. The CDR3 DNA reads TGTGCCAGCAGCCAAGTGGTCCGAGGCAGGGGAGAAGGTGGGAATGGCTACACCTTC. This sequence encodes CASSQVVRGRGEGGNGYTF.

The chain recombines TRBV5-1 with TRBJ2-3, with 13 bases identical to TRBD2. Trimming cost V 4 bases and J 1 base; bases outside gene matches: 9. The CDR3 extends over 18 amino acids. In germline, CDR1 is SGHRS, CDR2 YFSETQ. The CDR3 loop is CASSGRTSGSLGTDTQYF. CDR3 DNA sequence: TGCGCCAGCAGCGGTAGGACTAGCGGGAGTCTTGGCACAGATACGCAGTATTTT.

The chain carries TRBV5-5 and TRBJ1-2; no clear D. Germline-derived CDR1 and CDR2 are SGHKS and YYEKEE (reference sequence). The V and J ends lost 0 bases and 0 bases respectively, with 6 bases between them. This CDR3 has 14 amino acids. CDR3 coding DNA: TGTGCCAGCAGCTTGGGCAGCTCTAACTATGGCTACACCTTC. Its translation is CASSLGSSNYGYTF.

The gene calls are TRBV11-1 and TRBJ2-1; possibly TRBD1 or TRBD2 for D (5 bases each). Germline V gives CDR1 SGHAT, CDR2 FQDESV (reference sequence). The length of the CDR3 is 12 residues. V lost 10 bases and J 11 bases, leaving 18 bases between the germline ends. The CDR3 spells CATETWDGKQFF. CDR3 nucleotides: TGTGCCACCGAGACATGGGACGGCAAGCAGTTCTTC. Full variable domain (missing parts from reference TRBV11-1 and TRBJ2-1): EAEVAQSPRYKITEKSQAVAFWCDPISGHATLYWYRQILGQGPELLVQFQDESVVDDSQLPKDRFSAERLKGVDSTLKIQPAELGDSAMYLCATETWDGKQFFGPGTRLTVL.